This T cell receptor beta chain was identified in a study of early T cells in non-severe SARS-CoV-2 infection. V was pared by 3 bases and J by 5 bases, with 11 bases of the junction left unmatched. CDR3 length equals 16 residues. Germline V CDR1 and CDR2: KGHSH, LQKENI. This clonotype has at least ten counts. TCRdb used MiXCR to reprocess the 5' RACE reads, holding one entry per CDR3 protein. The repertoire holds 25,000 to 35,000 distinct CDR3 sequences, with 4% to 5% as singletons. The sample consisted of whole blood. This clonotype was sampled from an adult who was a healthcare worker with PCR-confirmed SARS-CoV-2 infection or an uninfected control (not recorded which). The chain recombines TRBV18 with TRBJ1-1, with TRBD1 matching over 8 bases. The CDR3 sequence: CASSPDQYRGNTEAFF. As DNA, the CDR3 is TGTGCCAGCTCACCCGATCAATACAGGGGGAATACTGAAGCTTTCTTT. The full variable domain, completed using reference TRBV18 and TRBJ1-1, is NAGVMQNPRHLVRRRGQEARLRCSPMKGHSHVYWYRQLPEEGLKFMVYLQKENIIDESGMPKERFSAEFPKEGPSILRIQQVVRGDSAAYFCASSPDQYRGNTEAFFGQGTRLTVV.